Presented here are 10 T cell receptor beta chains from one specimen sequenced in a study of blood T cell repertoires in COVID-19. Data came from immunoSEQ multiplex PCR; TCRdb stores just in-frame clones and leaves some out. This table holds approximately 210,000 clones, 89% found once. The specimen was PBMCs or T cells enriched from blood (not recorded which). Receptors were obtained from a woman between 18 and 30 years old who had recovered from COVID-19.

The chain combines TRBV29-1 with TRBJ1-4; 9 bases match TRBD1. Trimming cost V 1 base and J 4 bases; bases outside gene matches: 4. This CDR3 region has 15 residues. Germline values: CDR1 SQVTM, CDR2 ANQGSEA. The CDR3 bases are TGCAGCGTTGAAGCCAGGACAGGGGATAATGAAAAACTGTTTTTT. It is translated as CSVEARTGDNEKLFF.

CDR3 protein: CASSDQGYGYTF. The CDR3 DNA reads TGTGCCAGCAGCGACCAGGGGTATGGCTACACCTTC. This sequence joins TRBV7-8 and TRBJ1-2; tentatively, D is TRBD1 (6 bases). This CDR3 has 12 residues. CDR1 and CDR2 from the germline V gene are SGHVS and FQNEAQ. The V and J ends lost 5 bases and 5 bases respectively, with 9 bases between them. Based on the CDR3 plus reference TRBV7-8 and TRBJ1-2, the full variable domain is GAGVSQSPRYKVAKRGQDVALRCDPISGHVSLFWYQQALGQGPEFLTYFQNEAQLDKSGLPSDRFFAERPEGSVSTLKIQRTQQEDSAVYLCASSDQGYGYTFGSGTRLTVV.

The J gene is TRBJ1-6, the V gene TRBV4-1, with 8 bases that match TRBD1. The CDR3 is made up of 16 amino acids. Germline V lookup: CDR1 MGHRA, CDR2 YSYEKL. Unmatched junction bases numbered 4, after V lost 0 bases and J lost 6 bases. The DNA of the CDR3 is TGCGCCAGCAGCCAAGACGCAGGGGGCCGTAATTCACCCCTCCACTTT. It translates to CASSQDAGGRNSPLHF.

CDR3 sequence: CASSESTGRQETQYF. CDR3 coding DNA: TGCGCCAGCAGCGAATCGACAGGGCGCCAAGAGACCCAGTACTTC. V is TRBV5-1 and J is TRBJ2-5; TRBD1 aligns across 7 bases. The CDR3 is 15 residues long. J gave up 1 base and V 4 bases, and 7 bases lay outside the gene matches. Per germline, CDR1 SGHRS and CDR2 YFSETQ.

CDR3 sequence (DNA): TGTGCCAGCAGTTTATCGAGGTTAAATTCACCCCTCCACTTT. Residues: CASSLSRLNSPLHF. The chain combines TRBV27 with TRBJ1-6; unclear D gene. Germline V gene data show CDR1 as MNHEY and CDR2 as SMNVEV (reference sequence). The CDR3 has 14 amino acids. Deletions cut 0 bases from V and 7 bases from J, with 7 bases between.

CDR3 DNA sequence: TGTGCCAGCTCACCACTGGGAGGCCGGGGGGGGCTATCCCACGAGCAGTACTTC. It is translated as CASSPLGGRGGLSHEQYF. The rearrangement joins TRBV18 to TRBJ2-7; TRBD2 agrees at 8 bases. The germline V gene has CDR1 KGHSH and CDR2 LQKENI. The CDR3 length is 18 residues. With 1 base clipped from V and 5 bases from J, the junction kept 16 bases outside the gene matches.

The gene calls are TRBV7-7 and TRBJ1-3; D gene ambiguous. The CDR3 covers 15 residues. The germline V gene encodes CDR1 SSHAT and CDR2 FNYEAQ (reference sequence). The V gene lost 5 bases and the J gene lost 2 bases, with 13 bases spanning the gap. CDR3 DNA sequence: TGTGCCAGCAGCGCGGGGTCCGAGGCTGGAAACACCATATATTTT. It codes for CASSAGSEAGNTIYF.

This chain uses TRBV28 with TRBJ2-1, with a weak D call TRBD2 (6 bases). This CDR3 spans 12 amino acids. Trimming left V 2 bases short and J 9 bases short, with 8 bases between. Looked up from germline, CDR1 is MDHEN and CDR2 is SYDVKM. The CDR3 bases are TGTGCCAGCAGTTTAGGAGGGAGTGAGCAGTTCTTC. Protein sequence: CASSLGGSEQFF.

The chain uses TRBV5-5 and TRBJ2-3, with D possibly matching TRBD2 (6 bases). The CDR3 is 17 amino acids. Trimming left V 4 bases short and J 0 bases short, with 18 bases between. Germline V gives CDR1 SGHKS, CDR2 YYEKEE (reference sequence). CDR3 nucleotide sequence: TGTGCCAGCAGCGTTAGCGGCCCTACCTCTAGCACAGATACGCAGTATTTT. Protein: CASSVSGPTSSTDTQYF.

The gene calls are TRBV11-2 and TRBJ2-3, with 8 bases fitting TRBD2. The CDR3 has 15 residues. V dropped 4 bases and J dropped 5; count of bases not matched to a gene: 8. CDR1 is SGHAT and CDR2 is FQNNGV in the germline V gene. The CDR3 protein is CASSSIAGFKDTQYF. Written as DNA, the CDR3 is TGTGCCAGCAGCTCAATAGCGGGGTTTAAAGATACGCAGTATTTT.